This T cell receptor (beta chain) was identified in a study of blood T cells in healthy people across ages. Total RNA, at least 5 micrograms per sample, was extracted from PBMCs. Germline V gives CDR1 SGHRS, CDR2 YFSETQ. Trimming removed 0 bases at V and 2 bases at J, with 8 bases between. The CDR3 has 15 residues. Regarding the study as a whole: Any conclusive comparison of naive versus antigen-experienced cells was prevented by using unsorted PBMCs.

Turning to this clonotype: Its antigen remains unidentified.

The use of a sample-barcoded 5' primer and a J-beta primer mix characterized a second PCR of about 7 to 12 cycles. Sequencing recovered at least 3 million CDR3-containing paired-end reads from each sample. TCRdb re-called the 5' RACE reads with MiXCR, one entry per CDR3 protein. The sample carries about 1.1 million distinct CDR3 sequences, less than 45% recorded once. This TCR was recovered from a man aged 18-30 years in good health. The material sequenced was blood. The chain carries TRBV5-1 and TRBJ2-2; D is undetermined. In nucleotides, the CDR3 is TGCGCCAGCAGCTTGGGTACCCTTAACACCGGGGAGCTGTTTTTT. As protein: CASSLGTLNTGELFF.